This T cell receptor (beta chain) originates from a study of T cell responses to AZD1222 COVID-19 vaccine. The table came from immunoSEQ multiplex PCR; TCRdb's copy has only in-frame clones and leaves some out. This table holds about 170,000 clones, approximately 93% found once. The CDR3 contains 15 residues. Germline V gene lookup returns CDR1 SEHNR and CDR2 FQNEAQ (reference sequence). With 2 bases removed from V and 3 bases from J, the gap between germline ends came to 13 bases. The receptor's source is an adult in good health. Sample: peripheral blood, taken on day 0 of AZD1222 vaccination. The gene calls are TRBV7-9 and TRBJ1-1, with D maybe TRBD1 (6 bases). CDR3 sequence: CASSLLRGVDTEAFF. The CDR3 DNA is TGTGCCAGCAGCTTATTGAGGGGGGTGGACACTGAAGCTTTCTTT.